The rows below give T cell receptor beta chains drawn from one sample of a study of T cells in localized non-small cell lung cancer. Here immunoSEQ multiplex PCR was the method, and the copy in TCRdb shows in-frame clones only, minus some. This sample has around 33,000 clones, with 87% found just once. The source was peripheral blood, collected before any cancer treatment. Receptors originate from a woman aged 40-69 years with stage I lung adenocarcinoma. Both conserved end residues are part of each CDR3. The order of the fields is CDR3 DNA, CDR3 protein, D gene, J gene, clone size, V gene, CDR3 length. A D gene is named only where the DNA matches it firmly. Clone size appears in some rows only: once, few, many, or a class for an expanded clone.

TGTGCCAGCAGTGATTGGACAGGGGGACGCACAGATACGCAGTATTTT | CASSDWTGGRTDTQYF | TRBD1 | TRBJ2-3 | - | TRBV25-1 | 16
TGCGCCAGCAGCTTGCAGGGGGTGAACACTGAAGCTTTCTTT | CASSLQGVNTEAFF | TRBD1 | TRBJ1-1 | once | TRBV5-1 | 14
TGTGCCAGCAGCAGCGGGACAGGGGGCTACGAGCAGTACTTC | CASSSGTGGYEQYF | TRBD1 | TRBJ2-7 | - | TRBV11-2 | 14
TGCGCCAGCAGCTCCCGCCTGGGGGGGCCTAACACTGAAGCTTTCTTT | CASSSRLGGPNTEAFF | - | TRBJ1-1 | - | TRBV5-1 | 16
TGCGCCAGCAGCTTGGGGGCAACTAATGAAAAACTGTTTTTT | CASSLGATNEKLFF | - | TRBJ1-4 | - | TRBV5-1 | 14
TGTGCCAGCAGCTTTAATAAAGGGAGAGAGACCCAGTACTTC | CASSFNKGRETQYF | - | TRBJ2-5 | once | TRBV7-2 | 14
TGTGCCAGCAGCTCGGCATATCGAACTAGCACAGATACGCAGTATTTT | CASSSAYRTSTDTQYF | - | TRBJ2-3 | - | TRBV7-2 | 16
TGTGCCAGCAGCCAAGATATCAGCTTGAATCAGCCCCAGCATTTT | CASSQDISLNQPQHF | - | TRBJ1-5 | - | TRBV14 | 15
TGTGCCATCCGGGACAGGGCGAACACTGAAGCTTTCTTT | CAIRDRANTEAFF | TRBD1 | TRBJ1-1 | few | TRBV10-3 | 13
TGCGCCAGCAGCTTGGGGTACGGCGGGCGGACCTACAATGAGCAGTTCTTC | CASSLGYGGRTYNEQFF | - | TRBJ2-1 | - | TRBV5-1 | 17
TGTGCCAGCAGTTTAGGTCAGGGACAGTTCATTCCCCTTAATGATTCACCCCTCCACTTT | CASSLGQGQFIPLNDSPLHF | TRBD1 | TRBJ1-6 | - | TRBV28 | 20
TGTGCCAGTAGTATGTCCTGGGCTAATGGAAACACCATATATTTT | CASSMSWANGNTIYF | - | TRBJ1-3 | - | TRBV19 | 15
TGTGCCAGCAGACGGACACCCGGGGAGCTGTTTTTT | CASRRTPGELFF | - | TRBJ2-2 | - | TRBV28 | 12
TGTGCCAGCAGTTTCGGCGACAGGGGGACGGAGCCCCAGCATTTT | CASSFGDRGTEPQHF | TRBD1 | TRBJ1-5 | - | TRBV6-6 | 15
TGTGCCAGAGAAACCCCGTTGCAGGGAAACCCATCGAACACCGGGGAGCTGTTTTTT | CARETPLQGNPSNTGELFF | - | TRBJ2-2 | - | TRBV7-5 | 19
TGTGCCAGCAGCCAGCGGACGGGGTTAGGGAACACTGAAGCTTTCTTT | CASSQRTGLGNTEAFF | - | TRBJ1-1 | once | TRBV4-2 | 16
TGCAGCGTCCGACAGGGCGGGACAGATACGCAGTATTTT | CSVRQGGTDTQYF | TRBD1 | TRBJ2-3 | - | TRBV29-1 | 13
TGTGCCAGCAGCCCTAGAAGGGGGAACACTGAAGCTTTCTTT | CASSPRRGNTEAFF | - | TRBJ1-1 | once | TRBV7-2 | 14
TGCGCCAGCAGTCAACCGGGATGTTGCTACGAGCAGTACTTC | CASSQPGCCYEQYF | - | TRBJ2-7 | - | TRBV23-1 | 14
TGTGCCAGCAGCGGGATGGACAGGGGAAGAAGCTACACCTTC | CASSGMDRGRSYTF | TRBD1 | TRBJ1-2 | - | TRBV7-8 | 14
TGTGCCAGCAGCCCGGGGACAGGCCTCGAAGATACGCAGTATTTT | CASSPGTGLEDTQYF | TRBD1 | TRBJ2-3 | - | TRBV5-4 | 15
TGTGCCAGCAGCAAAGCAGGAGGGCTGGGACCTCAGTATTTT | CASSKAGGLGPQYF | - | TRBJ2-3 | - | TRBV21-1 | 14